This record concerns one T cell receptor (beta chain) sequence. This sample was included in a study of PD-1 blockade in mismatch repair-deficient tumors. Generated by immunoSEQ multiplex PCR, the TCRdb table keeps only in-frame clones and is missing some. The sample holds approximately 80,000 clones; approximately 80% are singletons and the top ten take around 5.1%. The TCR originated in an adult with mismatch repair-deficient cancer. The sequencing here drew on peripheral blood, taken 44 weeks after starting pembrolizumab.

The CDR3 DNA reads as TGTGCCAGCAGCTCCATAGGGGGGGACTATGGCTACACCTTC. This translates into CASSSIGGDYGYTF. The chain uses TRBV7-9 and TRBJ1-2, with D tentatively TRBD1 (6 bases). CDR1 is SEHNR, CDR2 FQNEAQ, per germline (reference sequence). The V end was cut by 4 bases, the J end by 3 bases, with 12 bases between. The CDR3 consists of 14 residues.